This T cell receptor (beta chain) was sequenced during a study of graft-versus-host responses after intestinal transplantation. Here immunoSEQ multiplex PCR was the method, and the copy in TCRdb shows in-frame clones only, minus some. Here the sample spans roughly 40,000 clones, roughly 90% being singletons. V was pared by 4 bases and J by 0 bases, with 13 bases between. The germline V gene has CDR1 MDHEN and CDR2 SYDVKM. The CDR3 contains 15 residues. Here the sequenced sample was PBMCs, taken 524 days after transplant. The sequence was obtained from a human patient who received an intestinal transplant, so some T cells may come from the graft donor. The V and J genes are TRBV28 and TRBJ2-7; TRBD2 is a possible D gene (7 bases). CDR3 sequence reads: CASSSGGQFSYEQYF. The CDR3, as DNA: TGTGCCAGCAGTTCCGGGGGGCAGTTCTCCTACGAGCAGTACTTC.